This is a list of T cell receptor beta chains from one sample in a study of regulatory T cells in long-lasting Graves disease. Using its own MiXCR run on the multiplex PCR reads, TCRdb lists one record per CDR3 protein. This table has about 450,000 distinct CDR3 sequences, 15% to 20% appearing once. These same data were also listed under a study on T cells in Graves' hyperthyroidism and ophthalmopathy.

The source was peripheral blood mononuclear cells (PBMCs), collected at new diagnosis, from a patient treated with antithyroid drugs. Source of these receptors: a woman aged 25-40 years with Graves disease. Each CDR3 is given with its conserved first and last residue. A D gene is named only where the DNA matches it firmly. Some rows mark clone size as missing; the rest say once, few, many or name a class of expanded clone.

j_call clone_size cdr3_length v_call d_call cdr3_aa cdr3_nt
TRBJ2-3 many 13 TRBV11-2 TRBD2 CASSPSGGDTQYF TGTGCCAGCAGCCCCAGCGGGGGAGATACGCAGTATTTT
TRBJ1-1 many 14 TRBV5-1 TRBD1 CASSSGTGFGEAFF TGCGCCAGCAGCTCCGGGACAGGCTTCGGTGAAGCTTTCTTT
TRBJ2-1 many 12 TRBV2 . CASSEAYTGEFF TGTGCCAGCAGTGAAGCTTATACGGGGGAGTTCTTC
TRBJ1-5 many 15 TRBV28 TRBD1 CASSYLTGNNQPQHF TGTGCCAGCAGTTACCTGACAGGGAACAATCAGCCCCAGCATTTT
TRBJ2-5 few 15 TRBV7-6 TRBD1 CASSLGQGWGETQYF TGTGCCAGCAGCTTAGGACAGGGATGGGGGGAGACCCAGTACTTC
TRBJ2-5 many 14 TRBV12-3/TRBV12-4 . CATANPNSRETQYF TGTGCCACCGCGAACCCCAACTCTAGGGAGACCCAGTACTTC
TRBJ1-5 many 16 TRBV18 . CASSLSRPYSNQPQHF TGTGCCAGCTCGCTAAGTCGGCCTTATAGCAATCAGCCCCAGCATTTT
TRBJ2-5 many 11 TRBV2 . CASSESETQYF TGTGCCAGCAGTGAGTCAGAGACCCAGTACTTC
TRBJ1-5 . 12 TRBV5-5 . CASSSGGRPQHF TGTGCCAGCAGCTCCGGAGGGCGGCCCCAGCATTTT
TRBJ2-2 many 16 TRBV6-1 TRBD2 CASSERLAGDVGELFF TGTGCCAGCAGTGAAAGGCTAGCGGGAGATGTCGGGGAGCTGTTTTTT
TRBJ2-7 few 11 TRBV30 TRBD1 CAWGQGYEQYF TGTGCCTGGGGACAGGGGTACGAGCAGTACTTC
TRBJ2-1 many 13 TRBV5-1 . CASREGSYNEQFF TGCGCCAGCAGGGAGGGCTCCTACAATGAGCAGTTCTTC
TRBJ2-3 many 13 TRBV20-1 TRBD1 CSVPTGATDTQYF TGCAGTGTCCCGACAGGGGCCACAGATACGCAGTATTTT
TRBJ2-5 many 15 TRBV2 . CASRDRTAPQETQYF TGTGCCAGCAGAGACCGGACAGCCCCTCAAGAGACCCAGTACTTC
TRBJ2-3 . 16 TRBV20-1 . CSARADPPGITDTQYF TGCAGTGCTAGAGCCGACCCCCCCGGTATAACAGATACGCAGTATTTT
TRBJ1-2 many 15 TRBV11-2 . CASSPWGGPNYGYTF TGTGCCAGCAGCCCATGGGGGGGCCCAAACTATGGCTACACCTTC
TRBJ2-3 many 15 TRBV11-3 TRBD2 CASSLGLAAPDTQYF TGTGCCAGCAGCCTGGGACTAGCGGCGCCAGATACGCAGTATTTT
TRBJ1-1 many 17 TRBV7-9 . CASSLGGGARGDTEAFF TGTGCCAGCAGCTTAGGTGGGGGGGCGCGAGGGGACACTGAAGCTTTCTTT
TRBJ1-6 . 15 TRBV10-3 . CAISEGQVRASPLHF TGTGCCATCAGTGAGGGTCAGGTCCGGGCTTCACCCCTCCACTTT
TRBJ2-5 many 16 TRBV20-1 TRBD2 CSARGLAGGPLETQYF TGCAGTGCTAGGGGACTAGCGGGAGGGCCTTTAGAGACCCAGTACTTC
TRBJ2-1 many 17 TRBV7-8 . CASSLKPGRRLLNEQFF TGTGCCAGCAGCTTAAAACCTGGCCGGCGCCTTCTTAATGAGCAGTTCTTC
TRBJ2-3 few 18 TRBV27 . CASSFRVVEGRGTDTQYF TGTGCCAGCAGTTTTAGGGTAGTAGAGGGAAGGGGCACAGATACGCAGTATTTT
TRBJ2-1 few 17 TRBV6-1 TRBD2 CASRQLALAGGNNEQFF TGTGCCAGCAGGCAACTCGCCTTAGCGGGAGGGAACAATGAGCAGTTCTTC
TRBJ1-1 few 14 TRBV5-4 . CASSDRTANTEAFF TGTGCCAGCAGCGACCGGACAGCAAACACTGAAGCTTTCTTT
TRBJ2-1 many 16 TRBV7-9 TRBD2 CASSLAGGLAGSEQFF TGTGCCAGCAGCTTAGCGGGGGGACTAGCAGGGAGTGAGCAGTTCTTC
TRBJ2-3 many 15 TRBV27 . CASSSILSPGDTQYF TGTGCCAGCAGTTCCATACTCTCCCCGGGGGATACGCAGTATTTT
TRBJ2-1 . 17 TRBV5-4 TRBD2 CASSLRLAGGLDLEQFF TGTGCCAGCAGCTTACGACTAGCGGGAGGACTCGACTTGGAGCAGTTCTTC
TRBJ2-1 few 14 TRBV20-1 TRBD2 CSARAGGTYNEQFF TGCAGTGCCCGAGCGGGAGGTACCTACAATGAGCAGTTCTTC
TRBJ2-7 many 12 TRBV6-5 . CASSYWGGEQYF TGTGCCAGCAGTTACTGGGGCGGCGAGCAGTACTTC
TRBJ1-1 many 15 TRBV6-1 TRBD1 CASSLTGGWGTEAFF TGTGCCAGCAGCCTCACAGGGGGCTGGGGCACTGAAGCTTTCTTT
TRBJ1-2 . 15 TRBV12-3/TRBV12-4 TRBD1 CASNPGQGGPYGYTF TGTGCCAGCAACCCGGGACAGGGAGGTCCCTATGGCTACACCTTC
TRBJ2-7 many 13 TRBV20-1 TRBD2 CSALTSGSNEQYF TGCAGTGCTCTTACTAGCGGGAGTAACGAGCAGTACTTC
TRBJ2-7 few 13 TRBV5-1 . CASSLETVYEQYF TGCGCCAGCAGCTTAGAGACAGTCTACGAGCAGTACTTC
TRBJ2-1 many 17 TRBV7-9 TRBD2 CASSRVLAGGFGNEQFF TGTGCCAGCAGCCGGGTACTAGCGGGAGGTTTCGGCAATGAGCAGTTCTTC
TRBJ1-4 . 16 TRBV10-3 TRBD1 CAIRTDRVPTNEKLFF TGTGCCATCAGGACCGACAGGGTTCCAACTAATGAAAAACTGTTTTTT
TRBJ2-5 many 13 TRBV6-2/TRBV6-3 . CASSRGVQETQYF TGTGCCAGCAGCCGGGGAGTCCAAGAGACCCAGTACTTC
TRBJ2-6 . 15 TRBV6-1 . CASGDGSSGANVLTF TGTGCCAGCGGGGATGGTAGCTCTGGGGCCAACGTCCTGACTTTC
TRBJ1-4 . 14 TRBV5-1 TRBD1 CASSTGQSNEKLFF TGCGCCAGCAGCACGGGACAGTCGAATGAAAAACTGTTTTTT
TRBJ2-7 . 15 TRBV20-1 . CSAKDLAGTYYEQYF TGCAGTGCAAAGGATCTGGCGGGGACCTATTACGAGCAGTACTTC
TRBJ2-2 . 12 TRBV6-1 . CAIPRVAGELFF TGTGCCATCCCCAGGGTTGCCGGGGAGCTGTTTTTT
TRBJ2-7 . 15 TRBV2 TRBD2 CASSSPAGGPYEQYF TGTGCCAGCAGTTCCCCAGCGGGAGGGCCCTACGAGCAGTACTTC
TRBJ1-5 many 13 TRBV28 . CASRTVPNQPQHF TGTGCCAGCCGGACAGTTCCCAATCAGCCCCAGCATTTT
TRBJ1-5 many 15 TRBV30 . CAWTQGHLSNQPQHF TGTGCCTGGACCCAGGGACACCTTAGCAATCAGCCCCAGCATTTT
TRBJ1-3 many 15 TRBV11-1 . CASSNGLSSGNTIYF TGTGCCAGCAGCAACGGACTGAGCTCTGGAAACACCATATATTTT
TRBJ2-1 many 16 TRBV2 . CASSEEGSRSYNEQFF TGTGCCAGCAGTGAAGAGGGTAGTCGCTCCTACAATGAGCAGTTCTTC
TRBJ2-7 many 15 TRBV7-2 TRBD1 CASSFRTGGPYEQYF TGTGCCAGCAGCTTCAGGACAGGAGGCCCCTACGAGCAGTACTTC
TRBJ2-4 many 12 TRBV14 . CASSPFGNIQYF TGTGCCAGCAGCCCCTTCGGAAACATTCAGTACTTC
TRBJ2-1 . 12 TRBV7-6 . CASSPGGAEQFF TGTGCCAGCAGCCCGGGCGGGGCTGAGCAGTTCTTC
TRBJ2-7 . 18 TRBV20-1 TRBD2 CSARATGAGGLGAYEQYF TGCAGTGCTAGAGCCACCGGAGCGGGAGGGTTGGGGGCCTACGAGCAGTACTTC
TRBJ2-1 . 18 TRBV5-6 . CASSLGRRLAGSYNEQFF TGTGCCAGCAGCTTGGGCCGTCGTCTGGCAGGCTCCTACAATGAGCAGTTCTTC
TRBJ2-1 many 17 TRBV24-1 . CATSDTGLKSSYNEQFF TGTGCCACCAGTGATACGGGACTCAAGAGCTCCTACAATGAGCAGTTCTTC
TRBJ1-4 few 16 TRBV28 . CASSFDSMGANEKLFF TGTGCCAGCAGTTTTGACTCAATGGGGGCTAATGAAAAACTGTTTTTT
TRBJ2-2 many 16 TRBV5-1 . CASSLDDTTNTGELFF TGCGCCAGCAGCTTGGATGATACGACCAATACCGGGGAGCTGTTTTTT
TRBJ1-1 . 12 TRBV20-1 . CSARPPGHPAFF TGCAGTGCTCGTCCCCCCGGCCATCCCGCTTTCTTT
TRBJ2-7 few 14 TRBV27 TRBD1 CASSPRQGWYEQYF TGTGCCAGCAGTCCCCGACAGGGGTGGTACGAGCAGTACTTC
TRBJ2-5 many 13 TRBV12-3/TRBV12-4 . CASTGTWGVTQYF TGTGCCAGCACCGGGACTTGGGGGGTGACCCAGTACTTC
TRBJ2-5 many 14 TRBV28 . CASSPTLAQETQYF TGTGCCAGCAGTCCCACACTAGCTCAAGAGACCCAGTACTTC
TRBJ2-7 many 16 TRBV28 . CASSFSRQAGGYEQYF TGTGCCAGCAGTTTCTCTCGACAGGCGGGCGGATACGAGCAGTACTTC